This T cell receptor beta chain was sequenced in a study of blood T cell repertoires in COVID-19. Study-level background: Researchers got acute and convalescent COVID-19 samples from the United States, Italy and Spain. Sample material is recorded as cDNA or gDNA derived from T cells, B-cell-depleted T cells, or PBMCs.

The germline V gene has CDR1 LGHDT and CDR2 YNNKEL (reference sequence). Between the trimmed V and J ends, which lost 1 base and 7 bases, there was a span of 11 bases. The CDR3 spans 14 residues. In the original analysis: Counts of nucleated cells, estimated from reference gene primer amplification, were obtained. Clones were read by immunoSEQ multiplex PCR, and TCRdb kept only the in-frame ones, dropping some. V and J calls and clone size are those listed in that table; D and trimming were worked out from the DNA. The data contain some 37,000 clones, 65% to 85% of them singletons. This sequence joins TRBV3-1 (or the pseudogene TRBV3-2) and TRBJ1-5; unclear D gene. The sequence was obtained from an elderly man with active or convalescent COVID-19. Material for sequencing was peripheral blood. The chain's CDR3 is CASSQGGMRQPQHF. As DNA, the CDR3 is TGTGCCAGCAGCCAAGGCGGTATGAGGCAGCCCCAGCATTTT.